The 19 T cell receptor beta chains below come from one sample, sequenced in a study of blood T cell repertoires in COVID-19. The table came from immunoSEQ multiplex PCR; TCRdb's copy has only in-frame clones and leaves some out. The table lists roughly 170,000 clones, about 88% of them singletons. Sequencing was performed on peripheral blood. The source is a man between 40 and 49 years old with active or convalescent COVID-19.

The chain uses TRBV10-1 and TRBJ2-1; 9 bases are shared with TRBD1. The CDR3 sequence is 14 residues long. V was clipped by 2 bases and J by 7 bases; unmatched bases: 3. CDR1 is WNHNN, CDR2 SYGVQD, per germline (reference sequence). CDR3 protein: CASSEGGTGNEQFF. The DNA for the CDR3 is TGCGCCAGCAGTGAGGGGGGGACAGGGAATGAGCAGTTCTTC.

The V call is TRBV7-2, the J call TRBJ2-5; TRBD2 agrees at 9 bases. The V gene end was trimmed by 0 bases and the J gene end by 7 bases; junction bases not matched to a gene: 9. Germline assignment: CDR1 SGHTA and CDR2 FQGNSA. The CDR3 covers 16 residues. The DNA of the CDR3 is TGTGCCAGCAGCTTAGCTAGCGGGGGCTCCGGTGGGACCCAGTACTTC. As protein: CASSLASGGSGGTQYF.

The chain recombines TRBV14 with TRBJ1-5; TRBD1 matches at 10 bases. Losses at the gene ends were 0 bases for V and 15 bases for J; bases not matched to a gene: 8. The CDR3 loop spans 14 amino acids. In germline, CDR1 is SGHDN, CDR2 FVKESK. The CDR3 loop is CASSQDREGTGAHF. DNA for the CDR3: TGTGCCAGCAGCCAAGATCGTGAGGGGACAGGGGCGCATTTT.

CDR3 bases: TGTGCCAGCAGTCAAATGTTCGGACAGGGGGCCTACAATGAGCAGTTCTTC. This encodes CASSQMFGQGAYNEQFF. This chain joins TRBV6-2 or TRBV6-3 and TRBJ2-1; 10 positions match TRBD1. CDR3 length: 17 amino acids. Germline V lookup: CDR1 MNHEY, CDR2 SVGEGT. The trim removed 5 bases at V and 2 bases at J, leaving 9 bases unmatched.

This clone was detected only once. The chain joins TRBV4-1 to TRBJ1-1; 7 positions agree with TRBD1. V trimming: 1 base; J trimming: 7 bases; junction bases outside the gene matches: 12. Germline V CDR1 and CDR2: MGHRA, YSYEKL. This CDR3 is 16 amino acids long. The CDR3 reads CASSQGSDRVGGEAFF. The CDR3 region has the DNA TGCGCCAGCAGCCAAGGCTCCGACAGGGTCGGGGGTGAAGCTTTCTTT.

The chain carries TRBV29-1 and TRBJ1-2, with D unclear. The CDR3 spans 12 residues. The V and J ends lost 5 bases and 6 bases respectively, with 13 bases between them. In germline, CDR1 is SQVTM, CDR2 ANQGSEA. CDR3 DNA: TGCAGCGTTCTTGACGACTTAGATGGCTACACCTTC. As protein: CSVLDDLDGYTF.

This clone has just a few counts. V gene TRBV24-1 combines with J gene TRBJ2-2, with 7 positions matching TRBD1. Germline values: CDR1 KGHDR, CDR2 SFDVKD. The CDR3 is made up of 12 amino acids. V was pared by 9 bases and J by 6 bases, with 3 bases of the junction left unmatched. The CDR3 loop is CATHGQAGELFF. The DNA for the CDR3 is TGTGCCACCCACGGACAGGCCGGGGAGCTGTTTTTT.

This clone appeared a few times. The V gene is TRBV6-5, the J gene TRBJ1-4; D is ambiguous. V lost 5 bases to trimming and J lost 5 bases, with 15 bases between them. From germline, CDR1 is MNHEY and CDR2 SVGAGI. The CDR3 loop spans 15 amino acids. CDR3 residues: CASSLQQTRNEKLFF. The CDR3 region has the DNA TGTGCCAGCAGTCTACAGCAAACCCGCAATGAAAAACTGTTTTTT.

CDR3 sequence: CASRGEETQYF. Written as DNA, the CDR3 is TGTGCCAGCAGGGGAGAAGAGACCCAGTACTTC. The chain carries TRBV6-5 and TRBJ2-5, with D possibly TRBD2 on 5 matching bases. The CDR3 covers 11 residues. The V gene's germline CDR1 is MNHEY and CDR2 SVGAGI. Trimming pared 6 bases from V and 3 bases from J, leaving 5 bases between.

In this sample, this clone turned up once. The chain has TRBV11-3 and TRBJ1-5; D is uncertain. The CDR3 consists of 16 residues. The germline V and J ends were trimmed by 1 base and 7 bases, with 17 bases remaining between them. Germline V gives CDR1 SGHNT, CDR2 YENEEA. CDR3 in DNA: TGTGCCAGCAGCTTAGGTAGAGGACGGGGAAGCCAGCCCCAGCATTTT. It translates to CASSLGRGRGSQPQHF. The whole variable domain, filled in from reference TRBV11-3 and TRBJ1-5, reads EAGVVQSPRYKIIEKKQPVAFWCNPISGHNTLYWYLQNLGQGPELLIRYENEEAVDDSQLPKDRFSAERLKGVDSTLKIQPAELGDSAVYLCASSLGRGRGSQPQHFGDGTRLSIL.

The V call is TRBV27, the J call TRBJ2-7, with D possibly being TRBD1 (6 bases). Trimming shortened V by 6 bases and J by 2 bases, and 11 bases separated the two germline ends. This CDR3 is 13 amino acids long. Germline lookup yields CDR1 MNHEY and CDR2 SMNVEV (reference sequence). The CDR3 is CASRQGYTYEQYF. CDR3 nucleotide sequence: TGTGCCAGCAGACAGGGATACACCTACGAGCAGTACTTC.

The V and J genes are TRBV28 and TRBJ1-2; 10 bases line up with TRBD1. Germline V gene data show CDR1 as MDHEN and CDR2 as SYDVKM. This CDR3 spans 15 amino acids. V shed 4 bases, J shed 3 bases, and the junction held 5 bases outside the gene matches. For the CDR3, the DNA is TGTGCCAGCAGTTCCCTCGGGACAGGGGACTATGGCTACACCTTC. This encodes CASSSLGTGDYGYTF.

This sequence joins TRBV7-9 and TRBJ1-4; D gene ambiguous. Trimming pared 5 bases from V and 3 bases from J, leaving 13 bases between. The CDR3 extends over 15 amino acids. The V gene's germline CDR1 is SEHNR and CDR2 FQNEAQ (reference sequence). The CDR3 loop is CASSTRPRANEKLFF. The DNA for the CDR3 is TGTGCCAGCAGCACAAGACCGCGGGCTAATGAAAAACTGTTTTTT.

The rearrangement joins TRBV4-1 to TRBJ2-1, with 9 bases identical to TRBD2. CDR3 length equals 15 residues. With 5 bases clipped from V and 6 bases from J, the junction kept 8 bases outside the gene matches. Per germline, CDR1 MGHRA and CDR2 YSYEKL. The CDR3 loop is CASSTLAGSINEQFF. The CDR3 nucleotides are TGCGCCAGCAGCACGCTAGCGGGGTCCATCAATGAGCAGTTCTTC.

The CDR3 DNA follows: TGTGCCAGCAGCTTAACGGGACAGGGATACAATGAGCAGTTCTTC. Translated: CASSLTGQGYNEQFF. This rearrangement joins TRBV7-9 to TRBJ2-1; TRBD1 aligns across 9 bases. The CDR3 runs to 15 residues. V shed 2 bases and J 4 bases; nucleotides not matched to a gene: 3. The germline gives CDR1 SEHNR, CDR2 FQNEAQ (reference sequence).

The chain combines TRBV28 with TRBJ2-7; a weak D match, TRBD2 (6 bases). Trimming shortened V by 3 bases and J by 5 bases, and 11 bases separated the two germline ends. In germline, CDR1 is MDHEN, CDR2 SYDVKM. The CDR3 is 13 amino acids. CDR3: CASSLIGGNEQYF. The DNA of the CDR3 is TGTGCCAGCAGTTTGATTGGGGGGAACGAGCAGTACTTC. The full variable domain, its missing parts supplied by reference TRBV28 and TRBJ2-7, is DVKVTQSSRYLVKRTGEKVFLECVQDMDHENMFWYRQDPGLGLRLIYFSYDVKMKEKGDIPEGYSVSREKKERFSLILESASTNQTSMYLCASSLIGGNEQYFGPGTRLTVT.

Many counts were recorded for this clone. The chain links TRBV10-2 to TRBJ2-3; no definite D call. Trimming shortened V by 6 bases and J by 0 bases, and 13 bases separated the two germline ends. Germline CDR1 WSHSY, CDR2 SAAADI. This CDR3 region has 15 residues. CDR3 region: CASRESPTSTDTQYF. CDR3 nucleotide sequence: TGCGCCAGCAGGGAGAGCCCTACTAGCACAGATACGCAGTATTTT.

This chain connects TRBV28 to TRBJ1-6; 11 positions agree with TRBD1. The trim removed 7 bases at V and 9 bases at J, leaving 8 bases unmatched. The CDR3 has 15 residues. Germline-derived CDR1 and CDR2 are MDHEN and SYDVKM. In nucleotides, the CDR3 is TGTGCCAGCACCGGGACCGGGACAGGGGGTTCACCCCTCCACTTT. Translation: CASTGTGTGGSPLHF.

This sequence joins TRBV27 and TRBJ2-1; 9 bases match TRBD2. The CDR3 totals 15 residues. V shed 3 bases and J 6 bases; nucleotides not matched to a gene: 6. CDR1 and CDR2 from the germline V gene are MNHEY and SMNVEV (reference sequence). The CDR3 sequence: CASSFSGGHLNEQFF. CDR3 nucleotide sequence: TGTGCCAGCAGTTTTAGCGGGGGTCACCTCAATGAGCAGTTCTTC.